A selection of T cell receptor beta chains follows, all from one sample in a study of blood T cell repertoires in COVID-19. Produced via immunoSEQ multiplex PCR; TCRdb's table is partial and in-frame only. The repertoire consists of some 260,000 clones, with around four fifths occurring once and the leading ten covering approximately 4%. Sequenced: PBMCs or T cells enriched from blood (not recorded which). The receptor source for this set is a man aged 25 to 40 with acute COVID-19. The CDR3 runs from the conserved cysteine through the conserved F or W. Fields, in order: D gene, V gene, clone size, J gene, CDR3 protein, CDR3 DNA. A D gene is named only where the DNA matches it firmly. The size of a clone is reported for some rows only, either as once, few or many, or as a class for expanded clones.

.	TRBV12-5	.	TRBJ1-1	CASGKGGTTEAFF	TGTGCTAGTGGTAAAGGAGGAACCACTGAAGCTTTCTTT
TRBD1	TRBV19	.	TRBJ2-3	CASSIGTGGNTDTQYF	TGTGCCAGTAGTATAGGAACAGGGGGAAACACAGATACGCAGTATTTT
.	TRBV6-4	few	TRBJ1-1	CASSGSDTEAFF	TGTGCCAGCAGCGGGTCGGATACTGAAGCTTTCTTT
.	TRBV7-6	.	TRBJ2-2	CASSLNYPGELFF	TGTGCCAGCAGCTTAAACTACCCCGGGGAGCTGTTTTTT
.	TRBV3-1/TRBV3-2	.	TRBJ2-1	CASSPRGNSYNEQFF	TGTGCCAGCAGCCCCCGGGGAAATTCCTACAATGAGCAGTTCTTC
.	TRBV10-3	.	TRBJ2-1	CAISEYQGSSYNEQFF	TGTGCCATCAGTGAGTACCAGGGAAGCTCCTACAATGAGCAGTTCTTC
.	TRBV6-1	.	TRBJ1-1	CASSEEMKRRRAFF	TGTGCCAGCAGTGAGGAGATGAAGCGGCGGAGGGCTTTCTTT
.	TRBV18	few	TRBJ2-5	CASSLSRGQETQYF	TGTGCCAGCTCACTAAGTAGGGGGCAAGAGACCCAGTACTTC
TRBD1	TRBV7-3	.	TRBJ2-5	CASSLSGTGGVETQYF	TGTGCCAGCAGCCTTTCCGGGACAGGGGGAGTTGAGACCCAGTACTTC
TRBD2	TRBV5-1	.	TRBJ2-1	CASSLLGTINEQFF	TGTGCCAGCAGCTTGTTAGGGACTATCAATGAGCAGTTCTTC
TRBD1	TRBV12-3/TRBV12-4	.	TRBJ1-1	CASSRDRVTEAFF	TGTGCCAGCAGCCGGGACAGGGTCACTGAAGCTTTCTTT
TRBD2	TRBV18	.	TRBJ2-1	CASSPLSGGAKDEQFF	TGTGCCAGCTCACCCCTCAGCGGGGGGGCCAAGGATGAGCAGTTCTTC
TRBD1	TRBV11-2	.	TRBJ1-5	CASSLDRDPNQPQHF	TGTGCCAGCAGCTTGGACAGGGACCCAAATCAGCCCCAGCATTTT
TRBD1	TRBV7-9	once	TRBJ1-1	CASSWDRNTEAFF	TGTGCCAGCAGTTGGGACAGGAACACTGAAGCTTTCTTT
.	TRBV28	.	TRBJ2-1	CASSMGGSYNEQFF	TGTGCCAGCAGTATGGGGGGCTCCTACAATGAGCAGTTCTTC
.	TRBV19	few	TRBJ1-2	CASSTVGRVGGPNYGYTF	TGTGCCAGTAGTACCGTTGGGCGTGTTGGAGGACCTAACTATGGCTACACCTTC
.	TRBV2	.	TRBJ1-2	CASRHRDGYGYTF	TGTGCCAGCAGGCACAGGGATGGGTATGGCTACACCTTC
.	TRBV9	.	TRBJ2-3	CASSGSARLYTDTQYF	TGTGCCAGCAGCGGCTCGGCGAGACTTTACACAGATACGCAGTATTTT
.	TRBV27	once	TRBJ2-1	CASRVGRRNNNEQFF	TGTGCCAGCAGAGTGGGCAGACGGAACAACAATGAGCAGTTCTTC
.	TRBV19	.	TRBJ2-1	CASARDADYNEQFF	TGTGCCAGCGCGCGGGACGCCGATTACAATGAGCAGTTCTTC
TRBD1	TRBV27	.	TRBJ2-5	CASSPSQGQGRIQYF	TGTGCCAGCAGTCCATCCCAAGGACAGGGTAGGATCCAGTACTTC
.	TRBV4-2	.	TRBJ1-6	CASSQAQTDASRNSPLHF	TGTGCCAGCAGCCAAGCTCAGACAGACGCCTCGAGGAATTCACCCCTCCACTTT